What follows is one T cell receptor beta chain and its context. The use of a sample-barcoded 5' primer and a J-beta primer mix characterized a second PCR of roughly 7 to 11 cycles. TCRdb used MiXCR to reprocess the 5' RACE reads, holding one entry per CDR3 protein. The sample shows more than 1,000,000 distinct CDR3 sequences, 20% to 25% of them seen only once. This record belongs to a study of blood T cells in healthy people across ages. Each donor's blood draw was around 9.1 milliliters of peripheral blood. These same records also appear under a second study, on T cells of mothers and their children. As that study records: RNA was extracted, and all of it went into cDNA synthesis at about 1.4 ug per 15 ul. Maternal samples each gave over 8 million TCR beta CDR3 reads, and child samples some 2.8 million each. Thymic selection molds TCR recombination output in much the same way for related pairs as for unrelated pairs.

What was sequenced was blood. The sequence came from a girl aged 2-10 years in good health.

CDR3 sequence (DNA): TGCAGTGCTAGACACGAACTAGCGGGGGGGCAAGATTCCCAGTACTTC. It is translated as CSARHELAGGQDSQYF. The chain carries TRBV20-1 and TRBJ2-5, with 13 bases fitting TRBD2. V shed 2 bases, J shed 9 bases, and the junction held 12 bases outside the gene matches. The CDR3 extends over 16 amino acids. Looked up from germline, CDR1 is DFQATT and CDR2 is SNEGSKA (reference sequence).